The 7 T cell receptor beta chains listed next were all sequenced from one sample in a study of blood T cell repertoires in COVID-19. Measured with immunoSEQ multiplex PCR; TCRdb has only the in-frame clones, and not every one. This sample yields about 190,000 clones, of which about 88% are seen a single time; around 1.1% belongs to the top ten. What was sequenced was peripheral blood. These receptors were obtained from a man aged 25 to 45 with acute or convalescent COVID-19.

V gene TRBV6-5 combines with J gene TRBJ2-7; D possibly corresponds to TRBD1 (6 bases). The V gene's germline CDR1 is MNHEY and CDR2 SVGAGI. The length of the CDR3 is 14 residues. Trimming removed 4 bases from V and 7 bases from J, with 17 bases in between. CDR3 bases: TGTGCCAGCAGTTTGAGGGACACGGGTTCGGAGCAGTACTTC. It encodes CASSLRDTGSEQYF.

This rearrangement joins TRBV7-9 to TRBJ2-3, with D perhaps TRBD2 (5 bases). The ends were cut back, 5 bases at V and 0 bases at J, with 9 bases in the middle. The CDR3 is made up of 14 amino acids. Germline V gene data show CDR1 as SEHNR and CDR2 as FQNEAQ (reference sequence). The CDR3 here is CASSAGVSTDTQYF. For the CDR3, the DNA is TGTGCCAGCAGCGCCGGGGTGAGCACAGATACGCAGTATTTT.

V is TRBV18 and J is TRBJ1-5; 7 positions agree with TRBD1. CDR3 length equals 14 residues. The germline V gene encodes CDR1 KGHSH and CDR2 LQKENI. With V trimmed by 0 bases and J by 4 bases, 0 bases remained unmatched. The CDR3 is CASSPPGQNQPQHF. The CDR3 nucleotides are TGTGCCAGCTCACCACCGGGACAGAATCAGCCCCAGCATTTT.

This rearrangement joins TRBV28 to TRBJ1-2; D gene ambiguous. The CDR3 consists of 13 residues. V lost 5 bases and J 2 bases, leaving 9 bases between the germline ends. Germline CDR1 and CDR2: MDHEN and SYDVKM. In nucleotides, the CDR3 is TGTGCCAGCAGTACTGACACCAACTATGGCTACACCTTC. This translates into CASSTDTNYGYTF.

The V gene is TRBV5-1, the J gene TRBJ2-2; tentatively, D is TRBD2 (6 bases). This CDR3 spans 15 amino acids. The V end lost 4 bases, the J end lost 7 bases, and 17 bases lay between the germline ends. In germline, CDR1 is SGHRS, CDR2 YFSETQ. CDR3 in DNA: TGCGCCAGCAGCATGACCGGGACTTGGAGCGGGGAGCTGTTTTTT. This codes for CASSMTGTWSGELFF.

V gene TRBV7-8 combines with J gene TRBJ1-2, with a possible D match to TRBD1 (5 bases). The germline gives CDR1 SGHVS, CDR2 FQNEAQ. There are 13 residues in the CDR3. V was shortened by 5 bases and J by 6 bases, with 13 bases between the two germline ends. CDR3 in amino acids: CASSLRRGNGYTF. The CDR3 nucleotides are TGTGCCAGCAGCCTCCGAAGGGGTAATGGCTACACCTTC.

This sequence joins TRBV4-1 and TRBJ1-6; a possible D gene is TRBD1 (5 bases). Trimming removed 0 bases from V and 7 bases from J, with 13 bases in between. The germline V gene has CDR1 MGHRA and CDR2 YSYEKL. The CDR3 is 16 amino acids. The CDR3 protein is CASSQENGQGNSPLHF. In nucleotides, the CDR3 is TGCGCCAGCAGCCAAGAAAATGGGCAGGGCAATTCACCCCTCCACTTT.